These 26 T cell receptor beta chains were sequenced from one sample in a study of cytomegalovirus exposure and HLA in healthy donors. Here immunoSEQ multiplex PCR was the method, and the copy in TCRdb shows in-frame clones only, minus some. The data show some 180,000 clones, around 80% seen once. Source material: PBMCs. All receptors derive from a woman in her 30s in good health and CMV-seronegative.

This rearrangement joins TRBV5-1 to TRBJ2-3, with TRBD1 matching 8 bases. This CDR3 contains 14 residues. With 4 bases clipped from V and 4 bases from J, the junction kept 5 bases outside the gene matches. CDR1 and CDR2 from the germline V gene are SGHRS and YFSETQ. The CDR3 reads CASSTQGEADTQYF. The CDR3 DNA sequence: TGCGCCAGCAGCACACAGGGGGAGGCAGATACGCAGTATTTT.

The V and J genes are TRBV10-2 and TRBJ1-3, with 9 bases identical to TRBD1. Germline V gene data show CDR1 as WSHSY and CDR2 as SAAADI. The CDR3 has 15 amino acids. V was pared by 10 bases and J by 1 base, with 8 bases of the junction left unmatched. The CDR3 loop reads CATSDRGLSGNTIYF. The CDR3 coding sequence is TGCGCCACCTCGGACAGGGGCTTGTCTGGAAACACCATATATTTT.

The rearrangement uses TRBV27 and TRBJ2-7, with D unclear. This CDR3 region has 14 residues. The germline CDR1 and CDR2 sequences are MNHEY and SMNVEV (reference sequence). V dropped 2 bases and J dropped 3 bases, with 11 bases sitting between them. CDR3 region: CASSLKPLIYEQYF. For the CDR3, the DNA is TGTGCCAGCAGTTTAAAGCCGCTAATCTACGAGCAGTACTTC.

The V gene is TRBV28, the J gene TRBJ2-1; 13 nucleotides match TRBD2. V lost 5 bases, J lost 1 base, and 11 bases stayed unmatched. The CDR3 contains 19 residues. CDR1 MDHEN and CDR2 SYDVKM come from the germline V gene. The CDR3 loop is CASSQRPGTSGVSYNEQFF. In DNA form, the CDR3 reads TGTGCCAGCAGTCAACGTCCCGGGACTAGCGGGGTATCCTACAATGAGCAGTTCTTC.

The rearrangement links TRBV27 to TRBJ1-2; the D gene is possibly TRBD1 (6 bases). There are 15 residues in the CDR3. From germline, CDR1 is MNHEY and CDR2 SMNVEV (reference sequence). Trimming removed 2 bases at V and 4 bases at J, with 14 bases between. DNA of the CDR3: TGTGCCAGCAGTTTAAAAGCTCGGGGGGCCTATGGCTACACCTTC. This translates into CASSLKARGAYGYTF.

V usage is TRBV2 and J usage is TRBJ1-2; 8 bases are a match to TRBD1. From germline, CDR1 is SNHLY and CDR2 FYNNEI. V trimming: 7 bases; J trimming: 5 bases; junction bases outside the gene matches: 6. The CDR3 extends over 13 amino acids. CDR3 coding DNA: TGTGCCAGCAAGAAGACAGGGGAATATGGCTACACCTTC. As protein: CASKKTGEYGYTF.

The V gene is TRBV7-9, the J gene TRBJ1-1, with D perhaps matching TRBD1 (6 bases). CDR1 and CDR2 (germline): SEHNR, FQNEAQ (reference sequence). V shed 3 bases and J shed 5 bases, with 10 bases lying between them. The CDR3 runs 13 residues. The CDR3 sequence is CASSFGQKTEAFF. DNA of the CDR3: TGTGCCAGCAGCTTCGGACAGAAGACTGAAGCTTTCTTT.

This sequence joins TRBV18 and TRBJ2-7; D remains unclear. This CDR3 comprises 12 residues. Germline lookup yields CDR1 KGHSH and CDR2 LQKENI. V gave up 4 bases and J gave up 3 bases, with 7 bases separating them. CDR3 sequence reads: CASSLEFYEQYF. DNA for the CDR3: TGTGCCAGCTCACTTGAGTTCTACGAGCAGTACTTC.

This clone came up many times. The chain uses TRBV7-3 and TRBJ1-6; 7 bases map to TRBD1. V trimming: 4 bases; J trimming: 7 bases; junction bases outside the gene matches: 7. The length of the CDR3 is 15 residues. Germline V gives CDR1 SGHTA, CDR2 FQGTGA. The chain's CDR3 is CASSSRQGGNSPLHF. The CDR3 coding sequence is TGTGCCAGCAGCTCCCGACAGGGAGGCAATTCACCCCTCCACTTT.

The chain combines TRBV5-6 with TRBJ2-3; tentatively, D is TRBD2 (6 bases). Looked up from germline, CDR1 is SGHDT and CDR2 is YYEEEE. CDR3 length: 14 residues. V lost 1 base and J 3 bases, leaving 9 bases between the germline ends. CDR3 amino acids: CASSLPGETDTQYF. The CDR3 coding sequence is TGTGCCAGCAGCTTGCCGGGGGAAACAGATACGCAGTATTTT.

Written as DNA, the CDR3 is TGTGCCAGCAGGGGACAGGGCGAAAACACCATATATTTT. It yields the protein CASRGQGENTIYF. The chain uses TRBV11-3 and TRBJ1-3, with 9 bases matching TRBD1. Germline V CDR1 and CDR2: SGHNT, YENEEA. The CDR3 is 13 residues long. Unmatched junction bases numbered 3, after V lost 6 bases and J lost 6 bases. The whole variable domain, filled in from reference TRBV11-3 and TRBJ1-3, reads EAGVVQSPRYKIIEKKQPVAFWCNPISGHNTLYWYLQNLGQGPELLIRYENEEAVDDSQLPKDRFSAERLKGVDSTLKIQPAELGDSAVYLCASRGQGENTIYFGEGSWLTVV.

The CDR3 DNA sequence: TGTGCCACCAGCAAGGGGGCGCCTCCTGAAGCTTTCTTT. Amino acid sequence: CATSKGAPPEAFF. This chain links TRBV15 with TRBJ1-1, with TRBD1 matching over 7 bases. The length of the CDR3 is 13 residues. The trim removed 4 bases at V and 6 bases at J, leaving 5 bases unmatched. Germline loops: CDR1 LNHNV, CDR2 YYDKDF (reference sequence).

This clone was observed at least ten times. The J gene is TRBJ1-2, the V gene TRBV19; TRBD1 agrees at 7 bases. The CDR3 runs to 15 residues. CDR1 and CDR2 from the germline V gene are LNHDA and SQIVND (reference sequence). The V and J ends lost 2 bases and 3 bases, in that order; junction bases with no gene match: 6. The CDR3 region has the DNA TGTGCCAGTAGTATAACAGGGGCTAAGGACTATGGCTACACCTTC. Amino acids: CASSITGAKDYGYTF.

V usage is TRBV5-1 and J usage is TRBJ1-2, with 10 nucleotides matching TRBD1. The CDR3 runs 15 residues. The V and J ends lost 4 bases and 8 bases, in that order; junction bases with no gene match: 11. In germline, CDR1 is SGHRS, CDR2 YFSETQ. The CDR3 bases are TGCGCCAGCAGCGTTGGGACAGGGGCTTCGAGGGGCTACACCTTC. This translates into CASSVGTGASRGYTF.

This rearrangement joins TRBV29-1 to TRBJ2-7; perhaps TRBD1 as D (6 bases). This CDR3 spans 12 amino acids. Germline CDR1 and CDR2: SQVTM and ANQGSEA. Trimming left V 4 bases short and J 4 bases short, with 11 bases between. For the CDR3, the DNA is TGCAGCGTTGTTTCCAGGGGATACGAGCAGTACTTC. Its translation: CSVVSRGYEQYF.

The chain is built from TRBV29-1 and TRBJ2-5; the D gene is possibly TRBD1 (5 bases). CDR3 length: 13 amino acids. Germline V CDR1 and CDR2: SQVTM, ANQGSEA. Trimming removed 7 bases from V and 2 bases from J, with 14 bases in between. For the CDR3, the DNA is TGCAGCGGGGGCGTTGTATTGCAAGAGACCCAGTACTTC. Amino acids: CSGGVVLQETQYF.

This clone was seen a handful of times. V gene TRBV29-1 combines with J gene TRBJ1-3; 10 nucleotides agree with TRBD1. Germline trimming cut 4 bases from V and 0 bases from J; bases unmatched to any gene: 9. CDR3 size: 17 residues. Per the germline V gene, CDR1 is SQVTM and CDR2 is ANQGSEA. CDR3 sequence: CSVAPPGQGYSGNTIYF. The CDR3 DNA reads TGCAGCGTTGCCCCTCCGGGACAGGGGTACTCTGGAAACACCATATATTTT. The full variable domain, rest sourced from reference TRBV29-1 and TRBJ1-3, is SAVISQKPSRDICQRGTSLTIQCQVDSQVTMMFWYRQQPGQSLTLIATANQGSEATYESGFVIDKFPISRPNLTFSTLTVSNMSPEDSSIYLCSVAPPGQGYSGNTIYFGEGSWLTVV.

This clone was detected only a few times. V gene TRBV5-1 combines with J gene TRBJ1-2; weak D call: TRBD1 (5 bases). CDR1 and CDR2 from the germline V gene are SGHRS and YFSETQ. Trimming took 5 bases from V and 4 from J, leaving 15 bases between them. The CDR3 length is 14 residues. DNA for the CDR3: TGCGCCAGCAGACCCGGTGGGGGAGGCTATGGCTACACCTTC. It specifies CASRPGGGGYGYTF.

This sequence joins TRBV5-6 and TRBJ2-7; 10 nucleotides line up with TRBD2. J was trimmed by 3 bases and V by 4 bases; bases with no gene match: 7. Germline-derived CDR1 and CDR2 are SGHDT and YYEEEE. CDR3 length: 15 amino acids. The chain's CDR3 is CASSGVAGGFYEQYF. Here the CDR3 DNA reads TGTGCCAGCAGCGGGGTAGCGGGAGGTTTCTACGAGCAGTACTTC.

This clone was observed a few times. The rearrangement joins TRBV30 to TRBJ1-2; D perhaps matches TRBD1 (6 bases). In germline, CDR1 is GTSNPN, CDR2 SVGIG (reference sequence). V lost 0 bases and J lost 7, with 18 bases in between. The length of the CDR3 is 15 residues. The CDR3 is CAWSVLGPRGRGYTF. DNA of the CDR3: TGTGCCTGGAGTGTACTAGGACCCAGGGGTCGTGGCTACACCTTC. Together with reference TRBV30 and TRBJ1-2, the CDR3 gives the full variable domain: SQTIHQWPATLVQPVGSPLSLECTVEGTSNPNLYWYRQAAGRGLQLLFYSVGIGQISSEVPQNLSASRPQDRQFILSSKKLLLSDSGFYLCAWSVLGPRGRGYTFGSGTRLTVV.

This clone has only a few counts. J is TRBJ2-3 and V is TRBV10-2; 9 positions match TRBD2. The CDR3 has 15 residues. V trimming: 3 bases; J trimming: 3 bases; junction bases outside the gene matches: 4. Looked up from germline, CDR1 is WSHSY and CDR2 is SAAADI. CDR3 amino acids: CASSDYSGGTDTQYF. CDR3 in DNA: TGCGCCAGCAGTGACTATAGCGGGGGAACAGATACGCAGTATTTT.

The J gene is TRBJ1-4, the V gene TRBV7-2; 7 nucleotides agree with TRBD1. With V trimmed by 1 base and J by 6 bases, 8 bases remained unmatched. The CDR3 length is 16 residues. The germline V gene encodes CDR1 SGHTA and CDR2 FQGNSA. CDR3 region: CASSLGVQGPDEKLFF. The CDR3 DNA reads TGTGCCAGCAGCTTAGGGGTACAGGGGCCGGATGAAAAACTGTTTTTT.

This chain connects TRBV27 to TRBJ1-5; no clear D gene. The V gene lost 0 bases and the J gene lost 4 bases, with 10 bases spanning the gap. The CDR3 covers 15 residues. CDR1 is MNHEY, CDR2 SMNVEV, per germline (reference sequence). This chain's CDR3 is CASSLSVAVNQPQHF. The CDR3 nucleotides are TGTGCCAGCAGTTTATCAGTAGCAGTAAATCAGCCCCAGCATTTT.

The chain is built from TRBV5-4 and TRBJ1-2; D not resolved. This CDR3 has 13 residues. V shed 1 base and J shed 8 bases, with 12 bases lying between them. Germline V CDR1 and CDR2: SGHNT, YYREEE (reference sequence). CDR3 loop: CASSLIGGSGYTF. The CDR3 DNA sequence: TGTGCCAGCAGCTTGATTGGCGGTTCAGGCTACACCTTC.

This clone was detected only a few times. This chain joins TRBV2 and TRBJ2-7; perhaps TRBD1 as D (6 bases). Trimming removed 4 bases at V and 2 bases at J, with 15 bases between. This CDR3 is built from 15 residues. Germline values: CDR1 SNHLY, CDR2 FYNNEI. This CDR3 is CASSGGPTYAYEQYF. Written as DNA, the CDR3 is TGTGCCAGCAGTGGGGGGCCTACCTACGCCTACGAGCAGTACTTC.

This clone was seen more than once but under ten times. DNA of the CDR3: TGTGCCGTGGGGGGAGGGAATCAGCCCCAGCATTTT. Residues: CAVGGGNQPQHF. The gene calls are TRBV27 and TRBJ1-5; TRBD1 is a possible D gene (5 bases). Germline V gene lookup returns CDR1 MNHEY and CDR2 SMNVEV (reference sequence). V was trimmed by 11 bases and J by 4 bases, leaving 12 bases between them. The CDR3 has 12 amino acids.